This T cell receptor beta chain was sequenced in a study of shared clonotypes between healthy human individuals. Measured with immunoSEQ multiplex PCR; TCRdb has only the in-frame clones, and not every one. The sample contains 900,000 to 1,200,000 clones, about four fifths of which appear only once. Trimming pared 8 bases from V and 2 bases from J, leaving 13 bases between. CDR3 length equals 14 residues. CDR1 MDHEN and CDR2 SYDVKM come from the germline V gene. The sample comprised memory CD4+ T cells from PBMCs. Subset described: CD45RA-negative fraction. The clonotype comes from a man aged 18-30 years in good health. Some clones in this sample may be carry-over from other donors' samples. The rearrangement links TRBV28 to TRBJ1-3, with D tentatively TRBD1 (6 bases). CDR3 coding DNA: TGTGCCAGCTATTCCAACAGGGCTGGAAACACCATATATTTT. Residues: CASYSNRAGNTIYF.